The rows below give T cell receptor beta chains drawn from one sample of a study of chemoradiotherapy in HPV16-positive cancers. The repertoire was sequenced with immunoSEQ multiplex PCR; TCRdb's copy has only in-frame clones and lacks some. Of about 3,100 clones detected, more than 80% appear once; the ten largest clones hold about 3.5%. This sample comprised tumor tissue, obtained from a patient who underwent chemoradiotherapy. Source of these receptors: a human donor with HPV-associated anogenital cancer. Each CDR3 is given without its conserved first and last residue. A D gene is named only where the DNA matches it firmly.

V gene	D gene	J gene	CDR3 protein
TRBV15	-	TRBJ1-3	ATQPRFLPSGNTIY
TRBV6-4	TRBD2	TRBJ2-1	ASSEGREGHNEQF
TRBV28	-	TRBJ1-2	ASRSPEGGGNYGYT
TRBV7-9	-	TRBJ1-6	ATNNLGNSPLH
TRBV7-2	TRBD2	TRBJ2-1	ASSLQAGGQGNEQF
TRBV6-1	-	TRBJ1-1	ASSDRLTEAF
TRBV7-9	-	TRBJ2-1	ASSFLHLGVNEQF
TRBV28	-	TRBJ1-4	ASSFGSGAGSEKLF
TRBV5-6	-	TRBJ2-1	ASSTSRTGNEQF
TRBV9	TRBD1	TRBJ2-7	ASSAQGARGEQY
TRBV4-1	-	TRBJ2-7	ASSQDQDRSYEQY
TRBV6-5	-	TRBJ2-7	ASSYGRLFYEQY